This T cell receptor beta chain was profiled in a study of shared clonotypes between healthy human individuals. The wider study: Researchers assigned three CD4 naive, three CD4 memory, two CD8 naive and one CD8 memory plate to each donor.

Germline loops: CDR1 MNHNY, CDR2 SVGAGI (reference sequence). This CDR3 region has 13 residues. Trimming left V 2 bases short and J 0 bases short, with 5 bases between. Findings of the study overall: Sampling covered nothing but blood. Tissue TCR repertoires likely differ from those found in blood.

About this clone itself: The antigen is unknown. Other DNA sequences within the sample encode an identical CDR3.

Replicate PCRs run on sorted subsets employed approximately 0.2 ug DNA, approximately 30,000 T cell genomes. Generated by immunoSEQ multiplex PCR, the TCRdb table keeps only in-frame clones and is missing some. The sample yields around 2.3 million clones, approximately 96% seen once. Every donor was a Caucasian adult from Nashville, Tennessee. The V call is TRBV6-6, the J call TRBJ2-7, with D uncertain. The clonotype comes from a man aged 18 to 29 in good health. The source material was naive CD4+ T cells sorted from blood. Subset defined: CD45RA+ positively selected. This chain's CDR3 is CASSYGDSYEQYF. CDR3 DNA: TGTGCCAGCAGTTACGGCGACTCCTACGAGCAGTACTTC.